Listed below are T cell receptor beta chains from one sample, sequenced in a study of regulatory T cells in long-lasting Graves disease. TCRdb reanalysed the multiplex PCR reads using MiXCR and keeps one entry per CDR3 protein. The sample holds about 450,000 distinct CDR3 sequences, 23% seen once. This specimen was peripheral blood mononuclear cells (PBMCs), taken when the disease was refractory, from a patient treated with antithyroid drugs. The receptors here all came from a female donor with Graves disease. Both conserved end residues are part of each CDR3. The D gene is left open where the match is weak. The size of a clone is reported for some rows only, either as once, few or many, or as a class for expanded clones.

J gene,clone size,V gene,D gene,CDR3 DNA,CDR3 protein
TRBJ1-6,NA,TRBV3-1,NA,TGTGCCAGCAGTAGACCGGGAAATAATTCACCCCTCCACTTT,CASSRPGNNSPLHF
TRBJ2-3,few,TRBV27,TRBD2,TGTGCCAGCAGTCCCCGACTAGCGGGGCACACAGATACGCAGTATTTT,CASSPRLAGHTDTQYF
TRBJ1-3,few,TRBV20-1,NA,TGCAGTGGGCAGACCTCTGGAAACACCATATATTTT,CSGQTSGNTIYF
TRBJ1-5,many,TRBV12-3/TRBV12-4,NA,TGTGCCAGCAGTTTAGAGGCAGCTAAGGATCAGCCCCAGCATTTT,CASSLEAAKDQPQHF
TRBJ2-7,NA,TRBV7-9,TRBD2,TGTGCCAGCAGCTTAGTAGCTAGCGGGAGGGCCGAGCAGTACTTC,CASSLVASGRAEQYF
TRBJ1-1,few,TRBV30,NA,TGTGCCTGGAACGCAGGGACGGCGAACACTGAAGCTTTCTTT,CAWNAGTANTEAFF
TRBJ1-1,many,TRBV6-1,NA,TGTGCCAGCAGGGATGGCGGACGGGATGAAGCTTTCTTT,CASRDGGRDEAFF
TRBJ2-7,few,TRBV5-1,TRBD2,TGCGCCAGCCGCCTCCTTGGGGGGGAACCCTACGAGCAGTACTTC,CASRLLGGEPYEQYF
TRBJ1-3,NA,TRBV6-2/TRBV6-3,NA,TGTGCCAGCAGCCCCCGCCCGGGCTTTGGAAACACCATATATTTT,CASSPRPGFGNTIYF
TRBJ2-1,few,TRBV5-1,NA,TGCGCCAGCAGCCCTGGACGGGCATTTCACAATGAGCAGTTCTTC,CASSPGRAFHNEQFF
TRBJ1-1,many,TRBV28,NA,TGTGCCAGCAGTCTACAACTTACTGAAGCTTTCTTT,CASSLQLTEAFF
TRBJ1-2,NA,TRBV5-1,TRBD1,TGCGCCAGCAGCCCGCAGGACAGGGCTGGAGGCTACACCTTC,CASSPQDRAGGYTF
TRBJ2-7,many,TRBV30,NA,TGTGCCTGGAGTCGGCAGGTCTACGAGCAGTACTTC,CAWSRQVYEQYF
TRBJ2-6,few,TRBV19,NA,TGTGCCAGTAGTATCGGACGCTCCTCTGGGGCCAACGTCCTGACTTTC,CASSIGRSSGANVLTF
TRBJ1-1,many,TRBV6-4,TRBD1,TGTGCCAGCAGCTCCGGGACAGGGGGCGGTGAAGCTTTCTTT,CASSSGTGGGEAFF
TRBJ1-5,few,TRBV6-2/TRBV6-3,TRBD1,TGTGCCAGCAGTAAAACAGGGGATGGCAATCAGCCCCAGCATTTT,CASSKTGDGNQPQHF
TRBJ2-5,many,TRBV6-5,TRBD1,TGTGCCAGCAGTTACTATGGGACAGTCCAAGAGACCCAGTACTTC,CASSYYGTVQETQYF
TRBJ1-1,few,TRBV6-1,NA,TGTGCCAGCAGTGATTATCGTCCAGGGGAAGCTTTCTTT,CASSDYRPGEAFF
TRBJ2-7,many,TRBV12-3/TRBV12-4,NA,TGTGCCAGCCTGCTTAGTGACGAGCAGTACTTC,CASLLSDEQYF
TRBJ2-7,many,TRBV27,TRBD1,TGTGCCAGCAGTTATGGGACAGGGAGATCCTACGAGCAGTACTTC,CASSYGTGRSYEQYF
TRBJ2-7,NA,TRBV5-8,NA,TGTGCCAGCAGCTTTCGGGGGGCCCCTAACGAGCAGTACTTC,CASSFRGAPNEQYF
TRBJ2-7,few,TRBV30,NA,TGTGCCTGGAAAGGAGCGTCCTACGAGCAGTACTTC,CAWKGASYEQYF
TRBJ1-5,few,TRBV12-3/TRBV12-4,NA,TGTGCCAGCAGTTTTTCGGGGGGCGATCAGCCCCAGCATTTT,CASSFSGGDQPQHF
TRBJ1-4,NA,TRBV29-1,NA,TGCAGCGTCGGATACAGTTCGACTAATGAAAAACTGTTTTTT,CSVGYSSTNEKLFF
TRBJ2-4,few,TRBV20-1,NA,TGCAGTGCTATCCCTTTAGCCAAAAACATTCAGTACTTC,CSAIPLAKNIQYF
TRBJ1-5,few,TRBV27,NA,TGTGCCAGCAGTTTAGCGGGGTTTGACAATCAGCCCCAGCATTTT,CASSLAGFDNQPQHF
TRBJ1-4,many,TRBV28,NA,TGTGCCAGCAGTTTATCCCTGGATCCCGGACAGACCCAAAATGAAAAACTGTTTTTT,CASSLSLDPGQTQNEKLFF
TRBJ2-5,many,TRBV12-3/TRBV12-4,NA,TGTGCCAGCAGTTTTAAGGGCAGGGAAGAGACCCAGTACTTC,CASSFKGREETQYF
TRBJ1-1,NA,TRBV5-1,TRBD1,TGCGCCAGCACTTGGACAGGCGGTACCACTGAAGCTTTCTTT,CASTWTGGTTEAFF
TRBJ2-5,NA,TRBV5-6,TRBD2,TGTGCCAGCAGCTTGGATTACGGGAGGGCCCAAGAGACCCAGTACTTC,CASSLDYGRAQETQYF
TRBJ2-2,NA,TRBV10-3,TRBD2,TGTGCCATCAGGGGCGCGGCGGGAGACACCGGGGAGCTGTTTTTT,CAIRGAAGDTGELFF
TRBJ2-5,NA,TRBV30,TRBD2,TGTGCCTGGAGTGATCAAATCCCTTTGGGGGGGGAGACCCAGTACTTC,CAWSDQIPLGGETQYF
TRBJ2-7,NA,TRBV20-1,TRBD2,TGCAGTGCTAAAGAGCCTAGCGGGAGCCAGAGCGAGCAGTACTTC,CSAKEPSGSQSEQYF
TRBJ1-2,NA,TRBV20-1,TRBD1,TGCAGTGCTAGACGACAGGGGTCCAACTATGGCTACACCTTC,CSARRQGSNYGYTF
TRBJ2-7,many,TRBV7-9,NA,TGTGCCAGCAGCTCCGGAGCATCCGGGGTGCCCTACGAGCAGTACTTC,CASSSGASGVPYEQYF
TRBJ1-5,once,TRBV19,NA,TGTGCCAGTAGTATAGATAGGGGTTGGAATCAGCCCCAGCATTTT,CASSIDRGWNQPQHF
TRBJ2-7,NA,TRBV5-1,TRBD2,TGCGCCAGCAGCTTGGCCGGGGGGGACTCCTACGAGCAGTACTTC,CASSLAGGDSYEQYF
TRBJ2-6,many,TRBV7-2,NA,TGTGCCAGCAGCCGAGCCGGACAGCACTCTGGGGCCAACGTCCTGACTTTC,CASSRAGQHSGANVLTF
TRBJ2-5,many,TRBV6-5,TRBD1,TGTGCCAGCAGTTACGCAGGGGGTGGCGAGACCCAGTACTTC,CASSYAGGGETQYF
TRBJ2-6,many,TRBV12-3/TRBV12-4,NA,TGTGCCACCGGGACAACTAGATCTGGGGCCAACGTCCTGACTTTC,CATGTTRSGANVLTF
TRBJ2-2,few,TRBV18,NA,TGTGCCAGCTCAAATCGCGGGGAGCTGTTTTTT,CASSNRGELFF
TRBJ1-4,many,TRBV20-1,NA,TGCAGTGCTAGAGATGTCTGGACGTCTGAAAAACTGTTTTTT,CSARDVWTSEKLFF
TRBJ1-2,few,TRBV19,TRBD1,TGTGCCAGTAGTAGCCGGACAGGTGCATCGGGCTACACCTTC,CASSSRTGASGYTF
TRBJ1-2,NA,TRBV3-1,TRBD1,TGTGCCAGCAGCCGCTTTGATGCGGGACAGGGAAGATCTGGCTACACCTTC,CASSRFDAGQGRSGYTF
TRBJ2-5,many,TRBV12-3/TRBV12-4,TRBD2,TGTGCCAGCTCAGGACTAGCTACAGAGACCCAGTACTTC,CASSGLATETQYF
TRBJ2-1,many,TRBV2,NA,TGTGCCAGCAGAATCGACATCCCCATGCACAATGAGCAGTTCTTC,CASRIDIPMHNEQFF
TRBJ1-4,many,TRBV7-8,NA,TGTGCCAGCAGCTTAGTATCTGGGGGCATCCAAGAAAAACTGTTTTTT,CASSLVSGGIQEKLFF
TRBJ1-2,many,TRBV28,NA,TGTGCCAGCAGTCCGCTCGGTTGGGGCTACACCTTC,CASSPLGWGYTF
TRBJ2-7,NA,TRBV2,TRBD1,TGTGCCAGCAGAGATCACTCCGGACAGGCTTACGAGCAGTACTTC,CASRDHSGQAYEQYF
TRBJ1-2,many,TRBV29-1,TRBD1,TGCAGCGTTAATCATCCGGGACAGGGGGCGCTCGGCCACACCTTC,CSVNHPGQGALGHTF
TRBJ1-4,NA,TRBV5-5,TRBD1,TGTGCCAGCAGCTTGGTCGCTTGGGACAGGGTCGAAAAACTGTTTTTT,CASSLVAWDRVEKLFF
TRBJ2-5,few,TRBV27,NA,TGTGCCAGCAGTTTACAGGGTCTCGAGACCCAGTACTTC,CASSLQGLETQYF
TRBJ1-1,NA,TRBV29-1,NA,TGCAGCGTCAGCGTGAGGAGCACTGAAGCTTTCTTT,CSVSVRSTEAFF
TRBJ1-5,NA,TRBV6-1,NA,TGTGCCAGCAGTAGAAGCCTCGACAATCAGCCCCAGCATTTT,CASSRSLDNQPQHF
TRBJ1-6,NA,TRBV15,NA,TGTGCCACCAGCAGAGGACGAGAACAGGGAAAGAATTTGAATTCACCCCTCCACTTT,CATSRGREQGKNLNSPLHF
TRBJ2-7,many,TRBV2,NA,TGTGCCATCCGGGACAACTCCTACGAGCAGTACTTC,CAIRDNSYEQYF
TRBJ1-1,NA,TRBV18,NA,TGTGCCAGCTCACCACGGCAGATGAACACTGAAGCTTTCTTT,CASSPRQMNTEAFF
TRBJ1-2,many,TRBV6-2/TRBV6-3,NA,TGTGCCAGCAGCCCCCAGCGGGGCTATGGCTACACCTTC,CASSPQRGYGYTF
TRBJ1-2,many,TRBV2,TRBD1,TGTGCCAGCAGTCGGGACAGGGGGCTCGATGGCTACACCTTC,CASSRDRGLDGYTF
TRBJ2-7,NA,TRBV20-1,NA,TGCAGTGCTAGCCCGGCCTATCAGGGCAACGAGCAGTACTTC,CSASPAYQGNEQYF